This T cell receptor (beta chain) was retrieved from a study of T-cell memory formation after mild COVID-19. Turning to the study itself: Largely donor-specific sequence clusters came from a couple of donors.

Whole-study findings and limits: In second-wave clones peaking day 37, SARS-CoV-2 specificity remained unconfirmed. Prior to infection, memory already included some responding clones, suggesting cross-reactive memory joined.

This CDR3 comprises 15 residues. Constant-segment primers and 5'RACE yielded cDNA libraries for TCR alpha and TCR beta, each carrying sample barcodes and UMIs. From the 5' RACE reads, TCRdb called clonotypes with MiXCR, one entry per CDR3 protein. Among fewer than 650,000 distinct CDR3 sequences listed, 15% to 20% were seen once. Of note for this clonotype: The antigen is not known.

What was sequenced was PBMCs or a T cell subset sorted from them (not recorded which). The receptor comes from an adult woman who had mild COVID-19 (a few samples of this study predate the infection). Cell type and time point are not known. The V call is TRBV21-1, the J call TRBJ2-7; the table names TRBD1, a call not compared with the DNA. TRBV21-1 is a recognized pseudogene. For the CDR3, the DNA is TGTGCCAGCAGCAAAGGGGACAGGGCCGCGTACGAGCAGTACTTC. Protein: CASSKGDRAAYEQYF.